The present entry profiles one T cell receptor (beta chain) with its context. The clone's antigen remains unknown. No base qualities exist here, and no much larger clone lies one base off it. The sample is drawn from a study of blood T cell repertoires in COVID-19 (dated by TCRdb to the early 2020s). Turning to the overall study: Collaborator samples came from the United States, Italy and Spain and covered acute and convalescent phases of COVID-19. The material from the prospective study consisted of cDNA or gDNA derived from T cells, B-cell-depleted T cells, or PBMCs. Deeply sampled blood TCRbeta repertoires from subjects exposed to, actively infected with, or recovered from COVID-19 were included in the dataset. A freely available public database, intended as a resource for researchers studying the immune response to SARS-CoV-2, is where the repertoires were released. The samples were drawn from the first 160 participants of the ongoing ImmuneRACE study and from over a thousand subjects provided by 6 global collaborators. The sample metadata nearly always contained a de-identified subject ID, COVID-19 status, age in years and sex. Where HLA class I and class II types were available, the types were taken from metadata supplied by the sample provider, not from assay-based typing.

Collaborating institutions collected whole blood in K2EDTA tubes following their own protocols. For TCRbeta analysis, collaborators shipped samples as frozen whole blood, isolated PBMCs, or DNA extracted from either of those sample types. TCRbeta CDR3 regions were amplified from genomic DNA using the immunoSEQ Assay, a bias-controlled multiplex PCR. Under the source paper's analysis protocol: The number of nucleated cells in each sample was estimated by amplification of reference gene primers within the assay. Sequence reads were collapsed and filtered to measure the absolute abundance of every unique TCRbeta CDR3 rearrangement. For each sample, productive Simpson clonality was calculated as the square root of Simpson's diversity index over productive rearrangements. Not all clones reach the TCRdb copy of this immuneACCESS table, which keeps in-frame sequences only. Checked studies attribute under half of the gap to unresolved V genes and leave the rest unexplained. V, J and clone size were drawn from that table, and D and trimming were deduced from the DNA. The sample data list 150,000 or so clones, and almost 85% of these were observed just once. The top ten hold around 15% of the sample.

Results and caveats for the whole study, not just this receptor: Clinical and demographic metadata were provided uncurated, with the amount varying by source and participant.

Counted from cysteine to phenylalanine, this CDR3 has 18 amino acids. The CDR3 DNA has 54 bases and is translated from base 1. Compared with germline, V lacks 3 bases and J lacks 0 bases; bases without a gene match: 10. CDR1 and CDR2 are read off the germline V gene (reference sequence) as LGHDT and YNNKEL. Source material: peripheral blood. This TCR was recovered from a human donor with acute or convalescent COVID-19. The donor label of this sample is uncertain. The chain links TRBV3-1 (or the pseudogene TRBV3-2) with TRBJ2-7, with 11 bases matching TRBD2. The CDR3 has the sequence CASSHSSGGAQGSYEQYF. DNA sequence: TGTGCCAGCAGCCACAGTAGCGGGGGGGCCCAGGGCTCCTACGAGCAGTACTTC.